These T cell receptor beta chains were read from a single sample in a study of blood T cell repertoires in COVID-19. Only in-frame clones appear in the TCRdb table, and some are missing; sequencing was by immunoSEQ multiplex PCR. The sample lists 200,000 to 250,000 clones; roughly nine tenths were seen once. Sequenced material: peripheral blood. These receptors originate from a woman aged 45 to 65 with COVID-19, enrolled during active disease. The CDR3 runs from the conserved cysteine through the conserved F or W. A D gene is named only where the DNA matches it firmly. Rows may omit the clone size; those that give it use once, few, many or a size class.

v_call: TRBV5-6; clone_size: NA; d_call: NA; j_call: TRBJ1-2; cdr3_aa: CASSLVRSANYGYTF; cdr3_nt: TGTGCCAGCAGCTTGGTCAGATCAGCTAACTATGGCTACACCTTC
v_call: TRBV6-4; clone_size: NA; d_call: TRBD1; j_call: TRBJ2-1; cdr3_aa: CASSVLPGQGNEQFF; cdr3_nt: TGTGCCAGCAGTGTCTTACCGGGACAGGGTAATGAGCAGTTCTTC
v_call: TRBV25-1; clone_size: few; d_call: TRBD2; j_call: TRBJ2-7; cdr3_aa: CASSELGGGASYEQYF; cdr3_nt: TGTGCCAGCAGTGAATTAGGCGGGGGGGCCTCCTACGAGCAGTACTTC
v_call: TRBV4-1; clone_size: few; d_call: TRBD1; j_call: TRBJ1-4; cdr3_aa: CASSPTGDRGEKLFF; cdr3_nt: TGCGCCAGCAGCCCCACAGGGGACAGGGGAGAAAAACTGTTTTTT
v_call: TRBV19; clone_size: NA; d_call: NA; j_call: TRBJ1-2; cdr3_aa: CASHRASYGYTF; cdr3_nt: TGTGCCAGTCACAGGGCGTCCTATGGCTACACCTTC
v_call: TRBV24-1; clone_size: once; d_call: TRBD2; j_call: TRBJ2-1; cdr3_aa: CATSTSGSSYNEQFF; cdr3_nt: TGTGCCACCTCGACTAGCGGGAGCTCCTACAATGAGCAGTTCTTC
v_call: TRBV30; clone_size: many; d_call: NA; j_call: TRBJ1-1; cdr3_aa: CAWSVGGNTEAFF; cdr3_nt: TGTGCCTGGAGTGTGGGGGGAAACACTGAAGCTTTCTTT
v_call: TRBV5-1; clone_size: NA; d_call: NA; j_call: TRBJ2-6; cdr3_aa: CASSLLAGFSGANVLTF; cdr3_nt: TGCGCCAGCAGCTTATTGGCAGGATTCTCTGGGGCCAACGTCCTGACTTTC
v_call: TRBV10-3; clone_size: NA; d_call: TRBD2; j_call: TRBJ2-1; cdr3_aa: CAIRRALAAEQFF; cdr3_nt: TGTGCCATCAGGAGGGCTCTAGCGGCTGAGCAGTTCTTC
v_call: TRBV19; clone_size: NA; d_call: NA; j_call: TRBJ2-5; cdr3_aa: CATSGSFSGETQYF; cdr3_nt: TGTGCCACCTCCGGTTCATTTTCAGGGGAGACCCAGTACTTC
v_call: TRBV28; clone_size: NA; d_call: NA; j_call: TRBJ1-5; cdr3_aa: CASNSLTGNQPQHF; cdr3_nt: TGTGCCAGTAACTCCCTGACTGGGAATCAGCCCCAGCATTTT
v_call: TRBV5-4; clone_size: NA; d_call: TRBD2; j_call: TRBJ2-7; cdr3_aa: CASSYGLAGASYEQYF; cdr3_nt: TGTGCCAGCAGCTATGGACTAGCGGGGGCTTCCTACGAGCAGTACTTC
v_call: TRBV6-5; clone_size: NA; d_call: NA; j_call: TRBJ1-3; cdr3_aa: CASKVYSSGNTIYF; cdr3_nt: TGTGCCAGCAAGGTTTACAGCTCTGGAAACACCATATATTTT
v_call: TRBV30; clone_size: NA; d_call: TRBD1; j_call: TRBJ1-4; cdr3_aa: CASSDRTTNEKLFF; cdr3_nt: TGTGCCTCCTCGGACAGGACAACTAATGAAAAACTGTTTTTT
v_call: TRBV5-1; clone_size: NA; d_call: TRBD2; j_call: TRBJ2-1; cdr3_aa: CASSLTSGGLSYNEQFF; cdr3_nt: TGCGCCAGCAGCTTAACTAGCGGGGGCCTCTCCTACAATGAGCAGTTCTTC
v_call: TRBV5-1; clone_size: NA; d_call: TRBD1; j_call: TRBJ2-2; cdr3_aa: CASKATGDTGELFF; cdr3_nt: TGCGCCAGCAAGGCCACAGGGGACACCGGGGAGCTGTTTTTT
v_call: TRBV6-1; clone_size: NA; d_call: TRBD1; j_call: TRBJ2-7; cdr3_aa: CASSGIRTGESYEQYF; cdr3_nt: TGTGCCAGCAGTGGTATTAGGACAGGGGAATCCTACGAGCAGTACTTC
v_call: TRBV7-2; clone_size: few; d_call: NA; j_call: TRBJ2-2; cdr3_aa: CASSLGTGRNTGELFF; cdr3_nt: TGTGCCAGCAGCTTAGGAACGGGGAGGAACACCGGGGAGCTGTTTTTT
v_call: TRBV11-1; clone_size: NA; d_call: TRBD2; j_call: TRBJ2-1; cdr3_aa: CASSLRTRPNEQFF; cdr3_nt: TGTGCCAGCAGCCTGCGGACTAGGCCGAATGAGCAGTTCTTC
v_call: TRBV11-2; clone_size: NA; d_call: TRBD1; j_call: TRBJ2-5; cdr3_aa: CASSFTTGEQETQYF; cdr3_nt: TGTGCCAGCAGCTTTACGACAGGGGAGCAAGAGACCCAGTACTTC
v_call: TRBV20-1; clone_size: NA; d_call: NA; j_call: TRBJ2-1; cdr3_aa: CSAGEYEQFF; cdr3_nt: TGCAGTGCTGGGGAGTATGAGCAGTTCTTC
v_call: TRBV9; clone_size: NA; d_call: TRBD1; j_call: TRBJ2-1; cdr3_aa: CASSASGTDLKQFF; cdr3_nt: TGTGCCAGCAGCGCTTCCGGGACAGACCTTAAGCAGTTCTTC
v_call: TRBV6-1; clone_size: few; d_call: TRBD1; j_call: TRBJ1-5; cdr3_aa: CASSEATTGFQPQHF; cdr3_nt: TGTGCCAGCAGTGAAGCGACGACAGGGTTTCAGCCCCAGCATTTT
v_call: TRBV19; clone_size: NA; d_call: TRBD1; j_call: TRBJ1-5; cdr3_aa: CASSKQGSGQPQHF; cdr3_nt: TGTGCCAGTAGTAAACAGGGGAGTGGACAGCCCCAGCATTTT
v_call: TRBV5-5; clone_size: NA; d_call: NA; j_call: TRBJ1-1; cdr3_aa: CASRGIGNTEAFF; cdr3_nt: TGTGCCAGCCGGGGGATCGGAAACACTGAAGCTTTCTTT
v_call: TRBV5-1; clone_size: NA; d_call: NA; j_call: TRBJ1-2; cdr3_aa: CASSSIFNGGNYGYTF; cdr3_nt: TGCGCCAGCAGCTCGATATTCAATGGGGGGAACTATGGCTACACCTTC
v_call: TRBV24-1; clone_size: NA; d_call: NA; j_call: TRBJ2-3; cdr3_aa: CATSDLQGGGFGDTQYF; cdr3_nt: TGTGCCACCAGTGATTTGCAAGGCGGAGGGTTCGGCGATACGCAGTATTTT
v_call: TRBV27; clone_size: NA; d_call: NA; j_call: TRBJ2-7; cdr3_aa: CASSLSWGAYEQYF; cdr3_nt: TGTGCCAGCAGTTTAAGCTGGGGCGCCTACGAGCAGTACTTC
v_call: TRBV5-1; clone_size: NA; d_call: TRBD2; j_call: TRBJ2-1; cdr3_aa: CASTSGGGNEQFF; cdr3_nt: TGCGCCAGCACTAGCGGGGGAGGCAATGAGCAGTTCTTC
v_call: TRBV5-6; clone_size: NA; d_call: NA; j_call: TRBJ1-5; cdr3_aa: CASSFFIDSNSNQPQHF; cdr3_nt: TGTGCCAGCAGCTTTTTTATCGACAGCAATAGCAATCAGCCCCAGCATTTT
v_call: TRBV10-1; clone_size: NA; d_call: NA; j_call: TRBJ1-2; cdr3_aa: CASSDRREYDGYTF; cdr3_nt: TGCGCCAGCAGTGACCGCAGGGAATATGATGGCTACACCTTC
v_call: TRBV5-1; clone_size: NA; d_call: TRBD1; j_call: TRBJ2-2; cdr3_aa: CASSFRKGGWAPGELFF; cdr3_nt: TGCGCCAGCAGCTTCAGGAAAGGGGGCTGGGCGCCCGGGGAGCTGTTTTTT
v_call: TRBV3-1/TRBV3-2; clone_size: few; d_call: TRBD1; j_call: TRBJ2-3; cdr3_aa: CASSQSGQGTTDTQYF; cdr3_nt: TGTGCCAGCAGCCAGTCGGGACAGGGTACGACGGATACGCAGTATTTT
v_call: TRBV19; clone_size: NA; d_call: NA; j_call: TRBJ2-3; cdr3_aa: CASSRDSRGDTQYF; cdr3_nt: TGTGCCAGTAGCCGGGACAGTCGGGGGGATACGCAGTATTTT
v_call: TRBV5-4; clone_size: NA; d_call: TRBD2; j_call: TRBJ2-5; cdr3_aa: CASSLRGLAGERQYF; cdr3_nt: TGTGCCAGCAGCTTGAGGGGACTAGCGGGGGAGCGGCAGTACTTC
v_call: TRBV2; clone_size: NA; d_call: NA; j_call: TRBJ2-1; cdr3_aa: CASSETANEQFF; cdr3_nt: TGTGCCAGCAGTGAAACTGCCAATGAGCAGTTCTTC
v_call: TRBV3-1/TRBV3-2; clone_size: NA; d_call: TRBD1; j_call: TRBJ2-7; cdr3_aa: CASSQSGTGSWEQYF; cdr3_nt: TGTGCCAGCAGCCAGAGTGGGACAGGGAGCTGGGAGCAGTACTTC
v_call: TRBV24-1; clone_size: NA; d_call: NA; j_call: TRBJ2-3; cdr3_aa: CATSDLPLYTQYF; cdr3_nt: TGTGCCACCAGTGATTTGCCCCTTTATACGCAGTATTTT
v_call: TRBV28; clone_size: NA; d_call: NA; j_call: TRBJ2-5; cdr3_aa: CASSLAGGETQYF; cdr3_nt: TGTGCCAGCAGTTTAGCGGGTGGCGAGACCCAGTACTTC
v_call: TRBV18; clone_size: NA; d_call: NA; j_call: TRBJ1-1; cdr3_aa: CASSPSLGANTEAFF; cdr3_nt: TGTGCCAGCTCACCTTCACTGGGAGCAAACACTGAAGCTTTCTTT
v_call: TRBV3-1/TRBV3-2; clone_size: NA; d_call: NA; j_call: TRBJ2-1; cdr3_aa: CASSRGGYEQFF; cdr3_nt: TGTGCCAGCAGCCGCGGAGGATACGAGCAGTTCTTC
v_call: TRBV7-9; clone_size: NA; d_call: NA; j_call: TRBJ1-1; cdr3_aa: CASSLAKGMNTEAFF; cdr3_nt: TGTGCCAGCAGCTTAGCGAAGGGGATGAACACTGAAGCTTTCTTT
v_call: TRBV7-2; clone_size: few; d_call: TRBD1; j_call: TRBJ1-1; cdr3_aa: CASSFTGGWSEAFF; cdr3_nt: TGTGCCAGCAGCTTTACAGGGGGGTGGTCTGAAGCTTTCTTT
v_call: TRBV24-1; clone_size: NA; d_call: TRBD2; j_call: TRBJ2-3; cdr3_aa: CATSGSNLLAGALTDTQYF; cdr3_nt: TGTGCCACCAGTGGGTCCAACCTACTAGCGGGGGCTCTCACAGATACGCAGTATTTT
v_call: TRBV12-3/TRBV12-4; clone_size: NA; d_call: NA; j_call: TRBJ1-2; cdr3_aa: CASSLTAIYGYTF; cdr3_nt: TGTGCCAGCAGTCTTACAGCAATCTATGGCTACACCTTC
v_call: TRBV27; clone_size: NA; d_call: NA; j_call: TRBJ1-4; cdr3_aa: CASSGQGLEKLFF; cdr3_nt: TGTGCCAGCAGCGGGCAGGGGCTTGAAAAACTGTTTTTT
v_call: TRBV5-6; clone_size: NA; d_call: TRBD1; j_call: TRBJ2-1; cdr3_aa: CASSLGPTGGLTKIDEQFF; cdr3_nt: TGTGCCAGCAGCTTGGGACCTACAGGGGGCTTAACTAAGATAGATGAGCAGTTCTTC
v_call: TRBV10-3; clone_size: NA; d_call: TRBD1; j_call: TRBJ2-7; cdr3_aa: CAIGTELTYEQYF; cdr3_nt: TGTGCCATCGGGACAGAACTAACCTACGAGCAGTACTTC
v_call: TRBV5-6; clone_size: NA; d_call: TRBD2; j_call: TRBJ2-1; cdr3_aa: CASSLGGGLYNEQFF; cdr3_nt: TGTGCCAGCAGCTTGGGGGGAGGGTTATACAATGAGCAGTTCTTC
v_call: TRBV7-6; clone_size: NA; d_call: NA; j_call: TRBJ1-3; cdr3_aa: CASTQGGPVGHTIYF; cdr3_nt: TGTGCCAGCACCCAAGGAGGCCCAGTCGGCCACACCATATATTTT
v_call: TRBV19; clone_size: NA; d_call: TRBD2; j_call: TRBJ2-1; cdr3_aa: CASSITSGASSYNEQFF; cdr3_nt: TGTGCCAGTAGTATAACTAGCGGGGCCAGCTCCTACAATGAGCAGTTCTTC
v_call: TRBV2; clone_size: NA; d_call: TRBD1; j_call: TRBJ2-2; cdr3_aa: CASGQGAVGELFF; cdr3_nt: TGTGCCAGTGGACAGGGTGCGGTCGGGGAGCTGTTTTTT
v_call: TRBV5-1; clone_size: NA; d_call: TRBD1; j_call: TRBJ1-1; cdr3_aa: CASSLSGQGVNTEAFF; cdr3_nt: TGCGCCAGCAGCTTGAGTGGACAGGGGGTGAACACTGAAGCTTTCTTT